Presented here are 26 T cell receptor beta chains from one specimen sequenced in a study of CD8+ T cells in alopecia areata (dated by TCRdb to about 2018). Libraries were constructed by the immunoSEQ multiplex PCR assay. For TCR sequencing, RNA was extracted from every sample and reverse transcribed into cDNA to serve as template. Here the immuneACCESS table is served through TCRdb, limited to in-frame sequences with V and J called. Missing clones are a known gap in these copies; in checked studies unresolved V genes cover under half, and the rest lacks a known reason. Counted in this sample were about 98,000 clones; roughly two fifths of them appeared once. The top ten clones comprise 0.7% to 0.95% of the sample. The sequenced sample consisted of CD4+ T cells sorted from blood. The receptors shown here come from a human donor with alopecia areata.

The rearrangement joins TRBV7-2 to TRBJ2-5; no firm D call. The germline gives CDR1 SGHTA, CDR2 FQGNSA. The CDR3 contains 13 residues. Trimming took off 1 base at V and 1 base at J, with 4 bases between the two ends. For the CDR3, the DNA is TGTGCCAGCAGCTTAGATCCCCAAGAGACCCAGTACTTC. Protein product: CASSLDPQETQYF.

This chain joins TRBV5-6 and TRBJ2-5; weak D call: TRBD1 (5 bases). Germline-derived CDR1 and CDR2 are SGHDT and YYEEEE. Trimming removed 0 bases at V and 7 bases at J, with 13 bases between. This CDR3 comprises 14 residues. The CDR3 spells CASSLGGAGRTQYF. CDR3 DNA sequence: TGTGCCAGCAGCTTGGGGGGCGCCGGTAGGACCCAGTACTTC.

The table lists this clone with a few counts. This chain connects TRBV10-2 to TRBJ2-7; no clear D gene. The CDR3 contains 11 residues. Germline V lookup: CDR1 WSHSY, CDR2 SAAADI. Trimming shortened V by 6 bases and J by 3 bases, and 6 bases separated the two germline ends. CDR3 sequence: CASSTDYEQYF. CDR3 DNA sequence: TGCGCCAGCAGCACAGACTACGAGCAGTACTTC.

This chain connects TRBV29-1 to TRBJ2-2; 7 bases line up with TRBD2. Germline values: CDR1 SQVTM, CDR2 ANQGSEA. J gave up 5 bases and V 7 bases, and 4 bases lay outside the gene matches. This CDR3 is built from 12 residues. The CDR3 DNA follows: TGCAGCGCCGGGGAGGGAACCGGGGAGCTGTTTTTT. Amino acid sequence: CSAGEGTGELFF.

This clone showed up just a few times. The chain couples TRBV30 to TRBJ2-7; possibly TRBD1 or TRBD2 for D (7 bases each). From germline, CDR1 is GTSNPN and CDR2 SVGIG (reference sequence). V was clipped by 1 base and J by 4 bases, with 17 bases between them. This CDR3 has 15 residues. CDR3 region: CAWSADREGQYEQYF. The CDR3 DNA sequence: TGTGCCTGGAGTGCCGACAGGGAGGGACAATACGAGCAGTACTTC.

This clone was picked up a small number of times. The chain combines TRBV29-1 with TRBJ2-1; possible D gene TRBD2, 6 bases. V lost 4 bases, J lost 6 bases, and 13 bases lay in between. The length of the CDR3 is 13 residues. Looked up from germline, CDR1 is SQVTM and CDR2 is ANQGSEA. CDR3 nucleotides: TGCAGCGTTGTCCTAAGACTAGTCAATGAGCAGTTCTTC. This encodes CSVVLRLVNEQFF.

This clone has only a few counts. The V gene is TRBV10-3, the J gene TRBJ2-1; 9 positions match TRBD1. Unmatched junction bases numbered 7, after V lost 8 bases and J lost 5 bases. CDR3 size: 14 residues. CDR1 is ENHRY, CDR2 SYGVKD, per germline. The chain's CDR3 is CAILDRGGHNEQFF. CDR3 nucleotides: TGTGCCATCTTGGACAGGGGCGGACACAATGAGCAGTTCTTC.

The CDR3 DNA reads as TGTGCCTGGAGCGGGACTACCTACAATGAGCAGTTCTTC. This translates into CAWSGTTYNEQFF. The rearrangement uses TRBV30 and TRBJ2-1; TRBD2 matches at 7 bases. Trimming at V came to 3 bases and at J to 2 bases, leaving 1 base not matched to a gene. Germline V gene data show CDR1 as GTSNPN and CDR2 as SVGIG (reference sequence). This CDR3 region has 13 residues.

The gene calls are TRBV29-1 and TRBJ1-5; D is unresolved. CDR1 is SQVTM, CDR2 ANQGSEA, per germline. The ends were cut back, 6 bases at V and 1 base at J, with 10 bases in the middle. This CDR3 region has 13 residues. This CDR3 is CSVTDGSNQPQHF. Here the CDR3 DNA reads TGCAGCGTAACTGACGGAAGCAATCAGCCCCAGCATTTT.

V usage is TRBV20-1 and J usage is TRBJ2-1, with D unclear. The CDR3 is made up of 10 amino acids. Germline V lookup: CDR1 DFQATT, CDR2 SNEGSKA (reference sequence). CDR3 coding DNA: TGCAGCCCGAGCAGAGATGAGCAGTTCTTC. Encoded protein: CSPSRDEQFF.

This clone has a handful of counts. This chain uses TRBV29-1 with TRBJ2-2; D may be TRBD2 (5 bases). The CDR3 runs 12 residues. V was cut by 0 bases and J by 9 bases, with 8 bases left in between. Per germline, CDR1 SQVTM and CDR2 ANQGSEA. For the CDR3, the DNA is TGCAGCGTTGAAGAGAGCGGCAGGGAGCTGTTTTTT. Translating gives CSVEESGRELFF.

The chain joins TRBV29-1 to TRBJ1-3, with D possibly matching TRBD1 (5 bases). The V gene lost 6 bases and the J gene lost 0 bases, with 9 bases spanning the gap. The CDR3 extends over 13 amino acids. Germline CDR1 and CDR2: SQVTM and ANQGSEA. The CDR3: CSVGGNSGNTIYF. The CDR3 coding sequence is TGCAGCGTGGGGGGGAACTCTGGAAACACCATATATTTT.

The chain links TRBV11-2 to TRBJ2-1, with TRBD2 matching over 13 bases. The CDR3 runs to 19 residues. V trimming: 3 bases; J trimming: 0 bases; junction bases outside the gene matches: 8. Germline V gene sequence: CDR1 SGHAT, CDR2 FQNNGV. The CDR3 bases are TGTGCCAGCAGCTTGGCCGGACTAGCGGGGGCCAGCTCCTACAATGAGCAGTTCTTC. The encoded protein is CASSLAGLAGASSYNEQFF.

CDR3 in DNA: TGCAGCGTTGAATCGCGGCTGAGGAACACTGAAGCTTTCTTT. It specifies CSVESRLRNTEAFF. The V and J genes are TRBV29-1 and TRBJ1-1; D uncertain. Germline CDR1 is SQVTM and CDR2 is ANQGSEA. This CDR3 region has 14 residues. The V end was cut by 2 bases, the J end by 1 base, with 11 bases between.

The CDR3 spells CASSGSLEGFQHF. In DNA form, the CDR3 reads TGTGCCAGCAGCGGTAGTCTCGAGGGATTCCAGCATTTT. The rearrangement joins TRBV4-2 to TRBJ1-5; unclear D gene. CDR1 and CDR2 (germline): LGHNA, YNFKEQ. The CDR3 contains 13 residues. V dropped 5 bases and J dropped 12 bases, with 17 bases sitting between them.

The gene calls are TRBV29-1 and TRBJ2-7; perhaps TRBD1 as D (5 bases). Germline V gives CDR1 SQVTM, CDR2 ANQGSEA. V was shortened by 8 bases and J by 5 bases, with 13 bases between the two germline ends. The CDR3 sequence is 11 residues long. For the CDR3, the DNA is TGCAGCTTCTCTCAGGGCCACGAGCAGTACTTC. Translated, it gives CSFSQGHEQYF.

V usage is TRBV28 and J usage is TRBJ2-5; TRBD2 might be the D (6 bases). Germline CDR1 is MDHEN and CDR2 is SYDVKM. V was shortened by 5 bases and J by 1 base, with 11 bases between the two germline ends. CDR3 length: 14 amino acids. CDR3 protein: CASSPPGLQETQYF. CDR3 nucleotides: TGTGCCAGCAGTCCTCCGGGACTCCAAGAGACCCAGTACTTC.

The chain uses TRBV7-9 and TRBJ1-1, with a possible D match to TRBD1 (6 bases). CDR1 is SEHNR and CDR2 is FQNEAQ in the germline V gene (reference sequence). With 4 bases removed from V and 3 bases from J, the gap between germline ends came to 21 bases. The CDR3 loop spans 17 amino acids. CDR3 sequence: CASSSLWGHLGHTEAFF. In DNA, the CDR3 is TGTGCCAGCAGCTCCCTCTGGGGACACCTAGGGCACACTGAAGCTTTCTTT.

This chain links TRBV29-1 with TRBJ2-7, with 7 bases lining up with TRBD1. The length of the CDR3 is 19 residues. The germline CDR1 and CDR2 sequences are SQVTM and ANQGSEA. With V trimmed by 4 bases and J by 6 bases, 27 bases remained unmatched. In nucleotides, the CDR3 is TGCAGCGTTGTCCCCTCTTTACAGGGGACGCATCGAGGAGATGCCGAGCAGTACTTC. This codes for CSVVPSLQGTHRGDAEQYF.

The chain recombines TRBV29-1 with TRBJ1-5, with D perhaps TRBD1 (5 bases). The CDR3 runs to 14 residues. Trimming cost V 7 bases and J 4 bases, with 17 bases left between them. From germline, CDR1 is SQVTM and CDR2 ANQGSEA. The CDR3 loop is CSGLWGDLNQPQHF. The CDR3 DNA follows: TGCAGCGGGCTTTGGGGGGATTTGAATCAGCCCCAGCATTTT.

CDR3 nucleotide sequence: TGTGCCATCAGTGAGTCGACGGCCGGAGAGACCCAGTACTTC. Its protein is CAISESTAGETQYF. The chain is built from TRBV10-3 and TRBJ2-5; D gene uncertain. CDR1 is ENHRY, CDR2 SYGVKD, per germline. Trimming removed 0 bases at V and 4 bases at J, with 9 bases between. The length of the CDR3 is 14 residues.

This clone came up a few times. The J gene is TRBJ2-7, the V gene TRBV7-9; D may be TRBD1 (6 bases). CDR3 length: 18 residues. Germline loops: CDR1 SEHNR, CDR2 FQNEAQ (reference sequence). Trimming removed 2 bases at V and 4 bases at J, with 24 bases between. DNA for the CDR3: TGTGCCAGCAGCTTAAAAGGGGGTGAGACTACCCGCCGGTACGAGCAGTACTTC. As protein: CASSLKGGETTRRYEQYF.

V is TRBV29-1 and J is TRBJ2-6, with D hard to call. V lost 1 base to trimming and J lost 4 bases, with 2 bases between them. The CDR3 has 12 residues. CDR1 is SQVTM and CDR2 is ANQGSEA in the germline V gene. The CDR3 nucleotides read TGCAGCGTTGAAGCAGGGGCCAACGTCCTGACTTTC. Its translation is CSVEAGANVLTF.

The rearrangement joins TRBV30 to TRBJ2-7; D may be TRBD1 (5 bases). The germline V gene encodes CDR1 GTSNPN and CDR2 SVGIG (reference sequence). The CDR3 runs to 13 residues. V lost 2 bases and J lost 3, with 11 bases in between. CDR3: CAWSHNRYYEQYF. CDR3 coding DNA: TGTGCCTGGAGTCACAACAGGTACTACGAGCAGTACTTC.

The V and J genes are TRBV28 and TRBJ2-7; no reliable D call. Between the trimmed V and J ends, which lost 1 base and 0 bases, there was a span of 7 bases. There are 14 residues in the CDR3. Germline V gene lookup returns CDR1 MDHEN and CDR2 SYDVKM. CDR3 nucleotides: TGTGCCAGCAGTTTATTAGGCCCCTCCTACGAGCAGTACTTC. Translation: CASSLLGPSYEQYF.

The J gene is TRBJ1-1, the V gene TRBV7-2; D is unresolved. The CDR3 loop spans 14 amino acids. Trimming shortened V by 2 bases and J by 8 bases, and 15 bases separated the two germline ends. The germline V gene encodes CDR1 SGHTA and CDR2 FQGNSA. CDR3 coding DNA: TGTGCCAGCAGCTTAAGGCCCACAGATAGGGAAGCTTTCTTT. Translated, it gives CASSLRPTDREAFF. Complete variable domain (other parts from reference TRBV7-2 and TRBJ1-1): GAGVSQSPSNKVTEKGKDVELRCDPISGHTALYWYRQSLGQGLEFLIYFQGNSAPDKSGLPSDRFSAERTGGSVSTLTIQRTQQEDSAVYLCASSLRPTDREAFFGQGTRLTVV.